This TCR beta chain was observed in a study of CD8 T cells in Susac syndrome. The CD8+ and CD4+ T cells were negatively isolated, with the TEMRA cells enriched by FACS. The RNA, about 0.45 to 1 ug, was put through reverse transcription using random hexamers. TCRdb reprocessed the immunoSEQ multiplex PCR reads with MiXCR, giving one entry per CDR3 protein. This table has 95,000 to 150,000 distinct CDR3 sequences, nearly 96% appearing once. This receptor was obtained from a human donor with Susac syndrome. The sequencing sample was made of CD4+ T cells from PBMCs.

DNA of the CDR3: TGTGCCAGCAGCTTGGGAGCGTCCTACAATGAGCAGTTCTTC. It is translated as CASSLGASYNEQFF. The chain joins TRBV5-6 to TRBJ2-1, with D uncertain. This CDR3 contains 14 residues. Trimming stripped 0 bases from V and 1 base from J, with 5 bases between. CDR1 and CDR2 (germline): SGHDT, YYEEEE.